The rows below give T cell receptor beta chains drawn from one sample of a study of blood T cell repertoires in COVID-19. Profiling relied on immunoSEQ multiplex PCR, and the TCRdb table lists in-frame clones only, not all of them. The sample records around 250,000 clones, roughly 80% being singletons. Sequenced sample: peripheral blood. The origin of the receptors is a woman aged 18-30 years with acute or convalescent COVID-19. Both conserved end residues are part of each CDR3. The D gene is left open where the match is weak. The listing skips clone size in some rows; elsewhere it reads once, few, many or a size class.

NA	TRBJ2-7	TRBV30	NA	TGTGCCTGGAGTGTATCGGCCTACGAGCAGTACTTC	CAWSVSAYEQYF
NA	TRBJ1-6	TRBV30	few	TGTGCCTGGAGTGTACAAGTTTCGGGGAATTCACCCCTCCACTTT	CAWSVQVSGNSPLHF
NA	TRBJ1-1	TRBV7-9	NA	TGTGCCAGCAGCTTACAAGGCAGGGGAAAACGGAACACTGAAGCTTTCTTT	CASSLQGRGKRNTEAFF
NA	TRBJ1-3	TRBV6-5	few	TGTGCCAGCAGGTCGACAGTCCACTCTGGAAACACCATATATTTT	CASRSTVHSGNTIYF
NA	TRBJ2-7	TRBV9	NA	TGTGCCAGCAGCGTATTACCGGGGGAAGGATCCGAGCAGTACTTC	CASSVLPGEGSEQYF
TRBD2	TRBJ2-6	TRBV5-1	NA	TGCGCCAGCAGCTTGCGTGGTAGCGGGAGGCTCTCTGGGGCCAACGTCCTGACTTTC	CASSLRGSGRLSGANVLTF
NA	TRBJ1-1	TRBV5-1	NA	TGCGCCAGCAGCTTGGAGGCAGGCCTTGAAGCTTTCTTT	CASSLEAGLEAFF
TRBD1	TRBJ2-2	TRBV12-5	NA	TGTGCTAGTGGTTTGGGATCGACAGGGATGCGCACCGGGGAGCTGTTTTTT	CASGLGSTGMRTGELFF
NA	TRBJ2-5	TRBV7-9	few	TGTGCCAGCAGCCTTGGAGGGTTAGAGACCCAGTACTTC	CASSLGGLETQYF
TRBD1	TRBJ2-7	TRBV27	NA	TGTGCCAGCAGTTCCCCGGGACAGGTTGATCCCGAGCAGTACTTC	CASSSPGQVDPEQYF
NA	TRBJ1-2	TRBV28	NA	TGTGCCAGCAGTTGGCCAACAGAATACTATGGCTACACCTTC	CASSWPTEYYGYTF
NA	TRBJ2-3	TRBV24-1	NA	TGTGCCACCAGTGATTTCCCTTCCGATACGCAGTATTTT	CATSDFPSDTQYF
TRBD2	TRBJ2-3	TRBV18	NA	TGTGCCAGCTCTACGGGGGGGAGTGCAGATACGCAGTATTTT	CASSTGGSADTQYF
TRBD1	TRBJ1-5	TRBV19	NA	TGTGCCAGTATTCCGGGACAGGGCGGCAATCAGCCCCAGCATTTT	CASIPGQGGNQPQHF
NA	TRBJ2-5	TRBV5-1	NA	TGCGCCAGCAGCTTGGCTGGGGGGTTGGAGACCCAGTACTTC	CASSLAGGLETQYF
NA	TRBJ1-1	TRBV10-1	NA	TGCGCCAGCGTTCCGGAGACTGAAGCTTTCTTT	CASVPETEAFF
NA	TRBJ1-2	TRBV29-1	few	TGCAGCGTGGAGGCCGGTTCTAACTATGGCTACACCTTC	CSVEAGSNYGYTF
TRBD2	TRBJ2-7	TRBV4-2	NA	TGTGCCAGCAGCCAAGAGGCTTGGCGGGAGGGCCCCTACGAGCAGTACTTC	CASSQEAWREGPYEQYF
NA	TRBJ2-5	TRBV18	NA	TGTGCCAGCTCACCACCAAGTTGGCAGCAAGAGACCCAGTACTTC	CASSPPSWQQETQYF
NA	TRBJ1-1	TRBV7-9	once	TGTGCCAGCAGCTTAACAAACAGGGAGGAAGCTTTCTTT	CASSLTNREEAFF
NA	TRBJ1-5	TRBV28	NA	TGTGCCAGCAGCCCTGACAGGAGACTTTTTAGCAATCAGCCCCAGCATTTT	CASSPDRRLFSNQPQHF
TRBD2	TRBJ2-7	TRBV6-5	once	TGTGCCAGCAGTTACACGGCGGGAGACCCCAACGAGCAGTACTTC	CASSYTAGDPNEQYF
TRBD1	TRBJ2-5	TRBV5-1	NA	TGCGCCAGCAGCTTGGCCTTTGTGGGACAGTCGTACCAAGAGACCCAGTACTTC	CASSLAFVGQSYQETQYF
NA	TRBJ2-1	TRBV3-1/TRBV3-2	NA	TGTGCCAGCAGCCAAAACCGCGCGAACGATGAGCAGTTCTTC	CASSQNRANDEQFF
TRBD1	TRBJ2-7	TRBV5-4	few	TGTGCCAGCAGCAAAGAGACAGGGTCCAACTACGAGCAGTACTTC	CASSKETGSNYEQYF
NA	TRBJ2-7	TRBV27	many	TGTGCCAGCAGCCCCGGGGGACCCCCTTCCTACGAGCAGTACTTC	CASSPGGPPSYEQYF
TRBD1	TRBJ2-1	TRBV5-1	NA	TGCGCCAGCAGCCTCGGGACAGGGGACTACAATGAGCAGTTCTTC	CASSLGTGDYNEQFF
TRBD1	TRBJ2-7	TRBV5-5	NA	TGTGCCAGCAGCTTGTTAGGACAGGGGGGGTACGAGCAGTACTTC	CASSLLGQGGYEQYF
TRBD2	TRBJ2-2	TRBV5-8	NA	TGTGCCAGCAGTTTAACCTCGAAACTAGCGGGAGAACCCACCGGGGAGCTGTTTTTT	CASSLTSKLAGEPTGELFF
TRBD1	TRBJ2-3	TRBV6-5	NA	TGTGCCAGCAGCCGTGGACAGGGGGCAACAGATACGCAGTATTTT	CASSRGQGATDTQYF
NA	TRBJ1-1	TRBV3-1/TRBV3-2	NA	TGTGCCAGCAGCCCAACATTCGTCACTGAAGCTTTCTTT	CASSPTFVTEAFF
TRBD1	TRBJ1-4	TRBV19	NA	TGTGCCAGTAGGGGGACAGAGGTTGAAAAACTGTTTTTT	CASRGTEVEKLFF
TRBD1	TRBJ1-2	TRBV27	NA	TGTGCCAGCGGCAGGGGGCAAAACTATGGCTACACCTTC	CASGRGQNYGYTF
NA	TRBJ1-2	TRBV11-2	NA	TGTGCCAGCAGCTTAGATTTAGGCAGTGGAGGTGGCTACACCTTC	CASSLDLGSGGGYTF
TRBD1	TRBJ2-6	TRBV5-5	NA	TGTGCCAGCAGCTTCCGGGACAGGCCGTCTGGGGCCAACGTCCTGACTTTC	CASSFRDRPSGANVLTF
TRBD1	TRBJ1-1	TRBV5-8	NA	TGTGCCAGCAGCTTTACGGACAGGGAATACACTGAAGCTTTCTTT	CASSFTDREYTEAFF
TRBD2	TRBJ2-7	TRBV27	NA	TGTGCCAGCAGCCTCGAGCGGGACTCCTACGAGCAGTACTTC	CASSLERDSYEQYF
NA	TRBJ1-2	TRBV7-2	NA	TGTGCCAGCAGCTTAGCCGGGAGACTCTATGGCTACACCTTC	CASSLAGRLYGYTF
NA	TRBJ1-1	TRBV24-1	NA	TGTGCCACCAGTGACAACCCCGACAGACCGACACTCTACGCTTTCTTT	CATSDNPDRPTLYAFF
TRBD1	TRBJ2-6	TRBV9	NA	TGTGCCAGCAGCCCTCGGACAGGTACAGGCTCTGGGGCCAACGTCCTGACTTTC	CASSPRTGTGSGANVLTF
TRBD1	TRBJ1-5	TRBV6-2/TRBV6-3	NA	TGTGCCAGCAGCCACCAGGACAGGGAATATAGCAATCAGCCCCAGCATTTT	CASSHQDREYSNQPQHF
TRBD2	TRBJ2-3	TRBV24-1	once	TGTGCCACCAGTGAAGACTCGGGACTAGCGGGAGGGGATACGCAGTATTTT	CATSEDSGLAGGDTQYF
TRBD2	TRBJ2-7	TRBV7-9	NA	TGTGCCAGCAGCTTCTGGACTAGCGGGAGCCAATCCGGGTTTTACGAGCAGTACTTC	CASSFWTSGSQSGFYEQYF
TRBD2	TRBJ2-1	TRBV5-1	NA	TGCGCCAGCAGCTTCCTTCTAGCGGGAGAAGTCAATGAGCAGTTCTTC	CASSFLLAGEVNEQFF
NA	TRBJ2-7	TRBV18	once	TGTGCCAGCCGCCAGGAGGTCTCGGCCGGCGAGCAGTACTTC	CASRQEVSAGEQYF
TRBD2	TRBJ2-7	TRBV19	NA	TGTGCCAGTAGTAACGGACTAGCGGGAGCGGGGGAGCAGTACTTC	CASSNGLAGAGEQYF
NA	TRBJ2-5	TRBV6-5	NA	TGTGCCAGCAGTTACTCATCCGGGGAAGAGACCCAGTACTTC	CASSYSSGEETQYF
TRBD1	TRBJ2-3	TRBV5-8	NA	TGTGCCAGCAGCCCGGGGACAGGGGGAAGGGGAGATACGCAGTATTTT	CASSPGTGGRGDTQYF
NA	TRBJ1-1	TRBV5-1	NA	TGCGCCAGCAGCTCAGGAAGGTGGGTCACTGAAGCTTTCTTT	CASSSGRWVTEAFF
NA	TRBJ2-5	TRBV27	NA	TGTGCCAGCAGTCCGCTGGATCGGGGGGAGACCCAGTACTTC	CASSPLDRGETQYF
TRBD1	TRBJ1-3	TRBV28	NA	TGTGCCAGCAGTTTAACCTCGTGGGACAGTAAAGGGTCTGGAAACACCATATATTTT	CASSLTSWDSKGSGNTIYF
NA	TRBJ2-3	TRBV7-3	NA	TGTGCCAGCAGTCGGGACTTAAGCACAGATACGCAGTATTTT	CASSRDLSTDTQYF
NA	TRBJ2-2	TRBV5-4	NA	TGTGCCAGCAGCTGGCCCGACACCGGGGAGCTGTTTTTT	CASSWPDTGELFF
NA	TRBJ2-3	TRBV19	NA	TGTGCCAGTAGTATCCTGGGGGACTCCTGGGCTGAGGGTTACACAGATACGCAGTATTTT	CASSILGDSWAEGYTDTQYF
TRBD2	TRBJ2-5	TRBV18	NA	TGTGCCAGCTCACCCGGGAGGGGTTTGGAGACCCAGTACTTC	CASSPGRGLETQYF
TRBD1	TRBJ1-4	TRBV4-3	NA	TGCGCCAGCAGCCAAGATCTCAACAGGGGCAGGGAAAAACTGTTTTTT	CASSQDLNRGREKLFF
TRBD1	TRBJ2-7	TRBV4-2	NA	TGTGCCAGCAGCCAAGTCCGGGACAGCTCCTACGAGCAGTACTTC	CASSQVRDSSYEQYF
NA	TRBJ2-1	TRBV11-3	NA	TGTGCCAGCAGCTCGAGAACAGGGTCCAATGAGCAGTTCTTC	CASSSRTGSNEQFF
NA	TRBJ2-1	TRBV28	NA	TGTGCCAGCAGACGGACTGTGGACTCCTACAATGAGCAGTTCTTC	CASRRTVDSYNEQFF
TRBD2	TRBJ2-1	TRBV9	NA	TGTGCCAGCAGCGAGAGGGGACTAGCGGGAGCCTCCTACAATGAGCAGTTCTTC	CASSERGLAGASYNEQFF